The TCR beta chain described here comes from a study of OX40 agonist ivuxolimab in advanced cancers. At the level of the study: Hepatocellular carcinoma, melanoma, renal cell or head and neck cancer occurred in dose-escalation patients.

CDR1 and CDR2 (germline): SGHKS, YYEKEE (reference sequence). The ends were cut back, 6 bases at V and 9 bases at J, with 19 bases in the middle. The CDR3 has 13 residues. Libraries were prepared by immunoSEQ multiplex PCR; TCRdb keeps only in-frame clonotypes and omits some of them. In the table there are roughly 93,000 clones, 91% of which are singletons. The chain carries TRBV5-5 and TRBJ2-7, with D unresolved. The receptor was isolated from an adult with an advanced solid tumor such as melanoma, head and neck, liver or kidney cancer. The source material was CD4+ or CD8+ T cells sorted from blood, sampled in a trial of the OX40 agonist ivuxolimab. The CDR3 sequence is CASTQASDLSQYF. CDR3 DNA: TGTGCCAGCACTCAGGCCAGCGATCTCTCGCAGTACTTC.